The following is a T cell receptor beta chain sequence with its context. What it binds is unknown. Authors' analysis steps: Filtering was not the same, since immunoSEQ gave junction-only sequences without quality scores. TCRdb's table, derived via immunoSEQ multiplex PCR, lists solely in-frame clones and lacks some. V, J and clone size are taken as reported in that table, and D and trimming were inferred from the DNA itself. Of approximately 2.5 million clones in the sample, 90% to 95% were seen once. The data derive from a study of shared clonotypes between healthy human individuals. General study findings and limits: Sorted-subset samples were not fully sequenced, rarefaction indicated. Few donors restricted represented genetic and exposure-history diversity.

V gave up 3 bases and J gave up 2 bases, with 8 bases separating them. This CDR3 has 14 residues. Germline loops: CDR1 SNHLY, CDR2 FYNNEI. Naive CD45RA+ and memory CD45RA-negative subsets were split from CD4+ cells. This receptor was obtained from a young man in good health. Some clones in this sample may be carry-over from other donors' samples. Sequencing input: naive CD4+ T cells from PBMCs. This sample's subset: CD45RA+ positively selected. The V gene is TRBV2, the J gene TRBJ1-5; D gene unclear. The CDR3 nucleotides read TGTGCCAGCAGTGAGAGGTTGGGCAATCAGCCCCAGCATTTT. Protein: CASSERLGNQPQHF.